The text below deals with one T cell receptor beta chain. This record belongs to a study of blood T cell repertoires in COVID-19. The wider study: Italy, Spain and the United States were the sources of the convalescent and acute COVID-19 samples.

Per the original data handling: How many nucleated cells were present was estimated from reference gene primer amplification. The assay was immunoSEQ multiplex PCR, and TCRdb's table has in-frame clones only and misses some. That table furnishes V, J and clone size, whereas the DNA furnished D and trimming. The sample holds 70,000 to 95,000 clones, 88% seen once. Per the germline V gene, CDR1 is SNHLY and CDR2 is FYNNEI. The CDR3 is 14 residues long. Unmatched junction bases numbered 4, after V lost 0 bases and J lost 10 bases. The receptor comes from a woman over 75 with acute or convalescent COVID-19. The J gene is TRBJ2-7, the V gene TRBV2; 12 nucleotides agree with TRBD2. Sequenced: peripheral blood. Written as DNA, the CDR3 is TGTGCCAGCAGTGAAGCCGGGACTAGCGGGCCCCAGTACTTC. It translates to CASSEAGTSGPQYF.